The clone carrying this T cell receptor (beta chain) was recorded many times. Its antigen is undetermined. These data belong to a study of breast tumors, draining lymph nodes, adjacent tissues. The study's findings and limits: Luminal-like breast cancer showed significantly higher tumor–nontumor repertoire similarity than basal-like. Tumor repertoires ranked between lymph nodes and nontumor tissue in diversity, with V and J gene preferences. Tumor T cell lymph node origin was a supported hypothesis, not proven.

TCRdb re-called the multiplex PCR reads through MiXCR, storing one row per CDR3 protein. Of about 35,000 distinct CDR3 sequences listed, around 35% are singletons. The CDR3 is 17 residues long. Germline V gives CDR1 SGHVS, CDR2 FNYEAQ. Trimming at V came to 1 base and at J to 5 bases, leaving 12 bases not matched to a gene. This sequence joins TRBV7-6 and TRBJ2-5; TRBD1 matches 8 bases. The TCR originated in a female donor with breast cancer. Some clones in this sample may be carry-over from other donors' samples. Material: breast tumor tissue. Here the CDR3 reads CASSLGEGRGRKETQYF. CDR3 sequence (DNA): TGTGCCAGCAGCTTAGGAGAAGGCAGGGGGCGAAAGGAGACCCAGTACTTC. The variable domain in full, with the rest retrieved from reference TRBV7-6 and TRBJ2-5, is GAGVSQSPRYKVTKRGQDVALRCDPISGHVSLYWYRQALGQGPEFLTYFNYEAQQDKSGLPNDRFSAERPEGSISTLTIQRTEQRDSAMYRCASSLGEGRGRKETQYFGPGTRLLVL.